Listed here are 16 T cell receptor beta chains from one sample, sequenced in a study of regulatory T cells in long-lasting Graves disease. For TCR beta, libraries came from iRepertoire HTBI primers and Arm-PCR of CDR3 regions. TCRdb independently ran MiXCR on the multiplex PCR reads; one entry per CDR3 protein. This table has 400,000 to 500,000 distinct CDR3 sequences, around 23% appearing once. Time point described: persistent/refractory GD, antithyroid drugs over 5 years with positive TRAb. Preparation of the TCR library used RNA extracted from PBMCs. The sequences come from peripheral blood mononuclear cells (PBMCs), collected when the disease was refractory, from a patient treated with antithyroid drugs. All receptors derive from a female donor with Graves disease.

The chain uses TRBV20-1 and TRBJ2-7, with TRBD2 matching 8 bases. CDR3 size: 15 residues. Germline CDR1 reads DFQATT; CDR2 reads SNEGSKA (reference sequence). The trim removed 6 bases at V and 1 base at J, leaving 11 bases unmatched. CDR3: CSARPLTSGSYEQYF. The CDR3 region has the DNA TGCAGTGCCAGGCCCCTAACTAGCGGATCCTACGAGCAGTACTTC.

Points on this clonotype: One junction end does not reproduce the germline sequence, and a read error may be involved. The CDR3 sequence: CASSLGFRQPVGF. DNA for the CDR3: TGTGCCAGCAGCTTAGGGTTTCGGCAGCCGGTCGGTTTC. V is TRBV7-8 and J is TRBJ2-4; no clear D. CDR1 SGHVS and CDR2 FQNEAQ come from the germline V gene. The length of the CDR3 is 13 residues. Supplemented by reference TRBV7-8 and TRBJ2-4, the full variable domain reads GAGVSQSPRYKVAKRGQDVALRCDPISGHVSLFWYQQALGQGPEFLTYFQNEAQLDKSGLPSDRFFAERPEGSVSTLKIQRTQQEDSAVYLCASSLGFRQPVGFGAGTRLSVL.

In its sample, this clonotype was seen many times. V is TRBV6-1 and J is TRBJ1-5; the D is unclear. The V gene's germline CDR1 is MNHNS and CDR2 SASEGT. V dropped 3 bases and J dropped 7 bases, with 13 bases sitting between them. This CDR3 spans 14 amino acids. CDR3 protein: CASSDQAREQPQHF. Here the CDR3 DNA reads TGTGCCAGCAGTGATCAGGCGCGAGAACAGCCCCAGCATTTT.

This clonotype was seen just once. This sequence is one base from a far larger clone and is likely a read error. This sequence joins TRBV2 and TRBJ2-5; TRBD2 matches at 11 bases. The V and J ends lost 6 bases and 1 base, in that order; junction bases with no gene match: 7. CDR3 length equals 16 residues. Germline V gene sequence: CDR1 SNHLY, CDR2 FYNNEI. Here the CDR3 DNA reads TGTGCCAGCAGCATGCTCGGGACTAGCGGCCAAGAGACCCAGTACTTC. As protein: CASSMLGTSGQETQYF. Full variable domain (missing parts from reference TRBV2 and TRBJ2-5): EPEVTQTPSHQVTQMGQEVILRCVPISNHLYFYWYRQILGQKVEFLVSFYNNEISEKSEIFDDQFSVERPDGSNFTLKIRSTKLEDSAMYFCASSMLGTSGQETQYFGPGTRLLVL.

This clonotype was seen ten or more times. The chain recombines TRBV27 with TRBJ1-6; D remains ambiguous. Germline values: CDR1 MNHEY, CDR2 SMNVEV (reference sequence). The CDR3 extends over 15 amino acids. V gave up 2 bases and J gave up 4 bases, with 9 bases separating them. The DNA of the CDR3 is TGTGCCAGCAGTTTAAGTGGTCTTTATAATTCACCCCTCCACTTT. Protein: CASSLSGLYNSPLHF.

The CDR3 is CASSFGSEAYEQYF. Written as DNA, the CDR3 is TGTGCCAGCAGCTTTGGGTCCGAAGCCTACGAGCAGTACTTC. The rearrangement uses TRBV5-6 and TRBJ2-7; D is unresolved. The CDR3 contains 14 residues. Trimming left V 2 bases short and J 2 bases short, with 11 bases between. Germline lookup yields CDR1 SGHDT and CDR2 YYEEEE. The variable domain in full, with the rest retrieved from reference TRBV5-6 and TRBJ2-7, is DAGVTQSPTHLIKTRGQQVTLRCSPKSGHDTVSWYQQALGQGPQFIFQYYEEEERQRGNFPDRFSGHQFPNYSSELNVNALLLGDSALYLCASSFGSEAYEQYFGPGTRLTVT.

This clonotype was found many times. This chain links TRBV28 with TRBJ1-2, with TRBD1 identical over 12 bases. V trimming: 4 bases; J trimming: 4 bases; junction bases outside the gene matches: 7. Germline V lookup: CDR1 MDHEN, CDR2 SYDVKM. The CDR3 sequence is 16 residues long. CDR3 sequence (DNA): TGTGCCAGCAGTTCCCCCGGGACAGGGGGCAGCTATGGCTACACCTTC. Translating gives CASSSPGTGGSYGYTF.

The chain has TRBV20-1 and TRBJ1-6, with a possible D match to TRBD1 (5 bases). The length of the CDR3 is 14 residues. Germline CDR1 DFQATT, CDR2 SNEGSKA (reference sequence). V was clipped by 5 bases and J by 7 bases, with 15 bases between them. The CDR3 protein is CSAEAGGVNSPLHF. The DNA of the CDR3 is TGCAGTGCTGAAGCTGGGGGGGTGAATTCACCCCTCCACTTT.

In its sample, this clonotype was seen a few times. J is TRBJ1-6 and V is TRBV12-3 or TRBV12-4, with TRBD1 as a possible D gene (5 bases). This CDR3 comprises 14 residues. V lost 5 bases and J lost 9, with 14 bases in between. This CDR3 reads CASSPGGTASPLHF. Written as DNA, the CDR3 is TGTGCCAGCAGTCCGGGGGGTACGGCTTCACCCCTCCACTTT.

The chain links TRBV2 to TRBJ2-3; the match to TRBD1 covers 12 bases. The CDR3 spans 19 residues. CDR1 is SNHLY and CDR2 is FYNNEI in the germline V gene. J was trimmed by 0 bases and V by 6 bases; bases with no gene match: 13. CDR3 coding DNA: TGTGCCAGCAGCTACGGGACAGGGGGCAAGGGGGTTAGCACAGATACGCAGTATTTT. This gives the protein CASSYGTGGKGVSTDTQYF.

In its sample, this clonotype was seen many times. The chain uses TRBV28 and TRBJ2-7; 10 nucleotides agree with TRBD1. The V and J ends lost 5 bases and 2 bases, in that order; junction bases with no gene match: 3. This CDR3 contains 14 residues. From germline, CDR1 is MDHEN and CDR2 SYDVKM. The CDR3 DNA reads as TGTGCCAGCAGTGGAGACAGGGGGCCCTACGAGCAGTACTTC. This codes for CASSGDRGPYEQYF.

This clonotype was detected only a few times. The rearrangement joins TRBV5-1 to TRBJ1-1; D not certain. The CDR3 is 13 amino acids. Germline CDR1 SGHRS, CDR2 YFSETQ. V dropped 6 bases and J dropped 1 base, with 10 bases sitting between them. The CDR3 DNA follows: TGCGCCAGCAAGATCGGGGAGAACACTGAAGCTTTCTTT. It specifies CASKIGENTEAFF.

Note on this clonotype: It may be a read error: a sequence one base away is much more abundant. The chain joins TRBV30 to TRBJ1-6; weak D call: TRBD1 (5 bases). V was trimmed by 4 bases and J by 8 bases, leaving 12 bases between them. Germline-derived CDR1 and CDR2 are GTSNPN and SVGIG (reference sequence). The CDR3 contains 13 residues. The CDR3 sequence is CAWTTVRDSPLHF. The CDR3 DNA is TGTGCCTGGACGACAGTGCGGGATTCACCCCTCCACTTT.

The rearrangement joins TRBV6-1 to TRBJ2-7; a possible D gene is TRBD2 (6 bases). This CDR3 contains 14 residues. V was cut by 4 bases and J by 3 bases, with 13 bases left in between. CDR1 and CDR2 (germline): MNHNS, SASEGT. The CDR3, as DNA: TGTGCCAGCAGTGGGCTAGGAGGGCACTACGAGCAGTACTTC. Translated, it gives CASSGLGGHYEQYF.

This sequence joins TRBV20-1 and TRBJ1-5; D possibly corresponds to TRBD1 (6 bases). The CDR3 runs to 16 residues. Trimming pared 6 bases from V and 2 bases from J, leaving 20 bases between. Germline V gene sequence: CDR1 DFQATT, CDR2 SNEGSKA (reference sequence). DNA of the CDR3: TGCAGTGCACACAGGGAATTGGATTTTGGCAATCAGCCCCAGCATTTT. Encoded protein: CSAHRELDFGNQPQHF.

This clonotype was seen a few times. This chain uses TRBV20-1 with TRBJ1-4, with D uncertain. V dropped 3 bases and J dropped 0 bases, with 5 bases sitting between them. The CDR3 is made up of 13 amino acids. CDR1 is DFQATT, CDR2 SNEGSKA, per germline (reference sequence). CDR3 sequence: CSASSSTNEKLFF. The CDR3 DNA sequence: TGCAGTGCTAGCTCCTCAACTAATGAAAAACTGTTTTTT.